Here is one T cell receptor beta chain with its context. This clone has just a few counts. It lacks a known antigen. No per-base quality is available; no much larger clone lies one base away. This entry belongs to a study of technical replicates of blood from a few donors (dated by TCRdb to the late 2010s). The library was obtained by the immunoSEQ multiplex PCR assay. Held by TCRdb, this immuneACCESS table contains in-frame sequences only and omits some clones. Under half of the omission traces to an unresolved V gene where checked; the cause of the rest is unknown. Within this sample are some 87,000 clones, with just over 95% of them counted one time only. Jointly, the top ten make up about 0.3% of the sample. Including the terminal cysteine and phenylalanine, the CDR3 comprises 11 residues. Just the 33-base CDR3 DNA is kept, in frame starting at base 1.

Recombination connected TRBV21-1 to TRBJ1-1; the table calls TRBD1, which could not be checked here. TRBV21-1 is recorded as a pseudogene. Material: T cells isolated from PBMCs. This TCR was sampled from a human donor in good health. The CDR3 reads CASRGGTEAFF. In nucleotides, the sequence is TGTGCCAGCAGAGGGGGCACTGAAGCTTTCTTT.